This T cell receptor beta chain was sequenced for a study of control samples from healthy donors and cancer patients. Trimming removed 4 bases from V and 2 bases from J, with 12 bases in between. This CDR3 region has 13 residues. CDR1 and CDR2 from the germline V gene are SQVTM and ANQGSEA. Clones were sequenced by immunoSEQ multiplex PCR, and TCRdb holds only the in-frame ones, with some missing. The sample lists 350,000 to 450,000 clones; over 75% were seen once. This clone has only one observation. Input material: PBMCs. This TCR derives from a man aged 40-49 years with head and neck cancer. J is TRBJ2-7 and V is TRBV29-1; weak D call: TRBD1 (6 bases). Here the CDR3 reads CSVGAGTPYEQYF. The CDR3 region has the DNA TGCAGCGTTGGAGCCGGGACACCCTACGAGCAGTACTTC.